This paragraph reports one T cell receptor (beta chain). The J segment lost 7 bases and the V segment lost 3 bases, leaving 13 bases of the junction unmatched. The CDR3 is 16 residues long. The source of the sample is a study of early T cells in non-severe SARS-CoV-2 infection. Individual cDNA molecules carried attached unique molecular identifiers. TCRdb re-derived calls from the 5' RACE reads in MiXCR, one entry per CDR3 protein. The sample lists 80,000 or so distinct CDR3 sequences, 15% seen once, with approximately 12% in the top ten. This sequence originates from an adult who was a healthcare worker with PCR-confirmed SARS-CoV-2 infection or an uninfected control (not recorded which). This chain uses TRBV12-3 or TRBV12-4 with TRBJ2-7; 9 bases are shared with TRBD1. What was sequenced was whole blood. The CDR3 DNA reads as TGTGCCAGCAGTTTCGGACAGGGGTCCCTAGTTCTTGAGCAGTACTTC. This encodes CASSFGQGSLVLEQYF.